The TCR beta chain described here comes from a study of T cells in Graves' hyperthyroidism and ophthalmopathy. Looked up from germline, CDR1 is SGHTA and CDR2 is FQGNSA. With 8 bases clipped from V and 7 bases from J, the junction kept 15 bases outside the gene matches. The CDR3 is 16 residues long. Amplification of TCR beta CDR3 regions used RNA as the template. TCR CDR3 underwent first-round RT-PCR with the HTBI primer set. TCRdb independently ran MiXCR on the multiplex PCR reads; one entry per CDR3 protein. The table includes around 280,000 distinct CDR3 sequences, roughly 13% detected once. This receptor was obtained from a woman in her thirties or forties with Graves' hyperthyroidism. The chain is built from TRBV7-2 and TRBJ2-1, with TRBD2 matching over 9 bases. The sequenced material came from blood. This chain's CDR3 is CASRVHVAGVRNEQFF. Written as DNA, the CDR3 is TGTGCCAGCCGAGTACACGTAGCGGGAGTTCGAAATGAGCAGTTCTTC.